Shown below are 25 T cell receptor beta chains from a single sample sequenced in a study of blood T cell repertoires in COVID-19. Libraries were prepared by immunoSEQ multiplex PCR; TCRdb keeps only in-frame clonotypes and omits some of them. Of about 240,000 clones listed, around 90% are singletons. Sequenced sample: peripheral blood. Receptors were obtained from a man aged 30 to 39 with COVID-19, enrolled during active disease.

The rearrangement uses TRBV10-2 and TRBJ1-1, with D maybe TRBD1 (5 bases). V was shortened by 6 bases and J by 1 base, with 9 bases between the two germline ends. The CDR3 has 13 residues. The germline V gene has CDR1 WSHSY and CDR2 SAAADI. The CDR3 DNA reads TGCGCCAGCAGATACGGACAGAACACTGAAGCTTTCTTT. This gives the protein CASRYGQNTEAFF.

About this clone: This same CDR3 is encoded by further DNA sequences in the sample. The chain couples TRBV6-2 or TRBV6-3 to TRBJ2-7; D remains ambiguous. CDR1 and CDR2 (germline): MNHEY, SVGEGT. V was clipped by 0 bases and J by 0 bases, with 3 bases between them. CDR3 length: 13 residues. This CDR3 reads CASSYSSSYEQYF. The CDR3 bases are TGTGCCAGCAGTTACTCGAGCTCCTACGAGCAGTACTTC.

This chain links TRBV6-5 with TRBJ1-5; D remains ambiguous. V gave up 8 bases and J gave up 1 base, with 15 bases separating them. Germline assignment: CDR1 MNHEY and CDR2 SVGAGI. This CDR3 has 15 residues. For the CDR3, the DNA is TGTGCCAGCCAGGTGGGCGACATAAGCAATCAGCCCCAGCATTTT. Its protein product is CASQVGDISNQPQHF.

The chain recombines TRBV27 with TRBJ2-7, with 7 bases lining up with TRBD2. V gave up 6 bases and J gave up 2 bases; unmatched junction bases: 13. Germline V gene sequence: CDR1 MNHEY, CDR2 SMNVEV (reference sequence). This CDR3 has 16 residues. CDR3 in DNA: TGTGCCAGCAGCGACGAAAGGGGACGGGGGGCCTACGAGCAGTACTTC. Translated: CASSDERGRGAYEQYF.

This chain joins TRBV6-1 and TRBJ1-2; the D gene is possibly TRBD1 (5 bases). Trimming took off 1 base at V and 4 bases at J, with 10 bases between the two ends. Germline V gene sequence: CDR1 MNHNS, CDR2 SASEGT. CDR3 length: 14 residues. The CDR3 sequence: CASSEGPDSYGYTF. CDR3 sequence (DNA): TGTGCCAGCAGTGAAGGTCCCGACAGCTATGGCTACACCTTC.

The CDR3 nucleotides read TGTGCCACCAGCTCGGGACAGGGGGCGGTTGCAACTAATGAAAAACTGTTTTTT. It yields the protein CATSSGQGAVATNEKLFF. The chain links TRBV15 to TRBJ1-4; the match to TRBD1 covers 12 bases. There are 18 residues in the CDR3. Unmatched junction bases numbered 7, after V lost 5 bases and J lost 0 bases. In germline, CDR1 is LNHNV, CDR2 YYDKDF (reference sequence). The complete variable domain, with remaining parts taken from reference TRBV15 and TRBJ1-4, reads DAMVIQNPRYQVTQFGKPVTLSCSQTLNHNVMYWYQQKSSQAPKLLFHYYDKDFNNEADTPDNFQSRRPNTSFCFLDIRSPGLGDTAMYLCATSSGQGAVATNEKLFFGSGTQLSVL.

The chain is built from TRBV23-1 and TRBJ2-1; perhaps TRBD1 as D (6 bases). TRBV23-1 is an ORF; its function is uncertain. V lost 2 bases and J lost 10, with 21 bases in between. The CDR3 extends over 16 amino acids. This CDR3 is CASSQLNRDCFREQFF. The CDR3 nucleotides read TGCGCCAGCAGTCAACTTAACAGGGATTGTTTTCGGGAGCAGTTCTTC.

This chain's CDR3 is CASSPTLDTYGYTF. DNA of the CDR3: TGTGCCAGCAGTCCGACCCTCGACACCTATGGCTACACCTTC. The chain combines TRBV6-5 with TRBJ1-2; D gene ambiguous. The germline V gene encodes CDR1 MNHEY and CDR2 SVGAGI. CDR3 size: 14 residues. Deletions cut 5 bases from V and 4 bases from J, with 14 bases between.

J is TRBJ2-7 and V is TRBV6-4; 7 positions match TRBD1. Germline CDR1 reads MRHNA; CDR2 reads SNTAGT. The CDR3 runs to 15 residues. V was pared by 7 bases and J by 1 base, with 10 bases of the junction left unmatched. For the CDR3, the DNA is TGTGCCAGCATGCAGAGACAGGGTATTTCCTACGAGCAGTACTTC. It is translated as CASMQRQGISYEQYF.

The chain combines TRBV6-1 with TRBJ1-2; 8 bases agree with TRBD1. CDR3 length equals 14 residues. After removal of 2 bases from V and 8 bases from J, the junction contained 7 bases not matched to a gene. The germline V gene has CDR1 MNHNS and CDR2 SASEGT. The CDR3 sequence: CASSEPGRGLGYTF. For the CDR3, the DNA is TGTGCCAGCAGTGAACCGGGCAGGGGGCTAGGCTACACCTTC.

V is TRBV19 and J is TRBJ2-6; D is possibly TRBD2 (6 bases). The CDR3 is made up of 16 amino acids. The germline CDR1 and CDR2 sequences are LNHDA and SQIVND (reference sequence). The V and J ends lost 3 bases and 1 base respectively, with 10 bases between them. This chain's CDR3 is CASSIFGGSGANVLTF. The DNA of the CDR3 is TGTGCCAGTAGTATTTTTGGGGGGTCTGGGGCCAACGTCCTGACTTTC.

The count of this clone is one. The V call is TRBV4-2, the J call TRBJ1-4; D may be TRBD1 (6 bases). Trimming shortened V by 1 base and J by 4 bases, and 10 bases separated the two germline ends. The CDR3 length is 15 residues. Per germline, CDR1 LGHNA and CDR2 YNFKEQ. The CDR3 DNA is TGTGCCAGCAGCCAAGCGAGGACAGTTAATGAAAAACTGTTTTTT. It codes for CASSQARTVNEKLFF.

This clone was detected only once. V and J are TRBV5-1 and TRBJ2-5; TRBD2 aligns across 8 bases. The length of the CDR3 is 17 residues. Germline CDR1 SGHRS, CDR2 YFSETQ. Unmatched junction bases numbered 16, after V lost 4 bases and J lost 5 bases. The CDR3 DNA sequence: TGCGCCAGCAGCCCCGGGAGGGGCACTAAGTTAGGGGAGACCCAGTACTTC. It specifies CASSPGRGTKLGETQYF.

The chain has TRBV9 and TRBJ1-6, with a possible D match to TRBD1 (6 bases). Germline V gene data show CDR1 as SGDLS and CDR2 as YYNGEE. The CDR3 extends over 15 amino acids. V shed 6 bases and J shed 9 bases, with 19 bases lying between them. CDR3 sequence: CASNMGHAEGSPLHF. CDR3 bases: TGTGCCAGCAACATGGGACACGCTGAGGGTTCACCCCTCCACTTT. Supplemented by reference TRBV9 and TRBJ1-6, the full variable domain reads DSGVTQTPKHLITATGQRVTLRCSPRSGDLSVYWYQQSLDQGLQFLIQYYNGEERAKGNILERFSAQQFPDLHSELNLSSLELGDSALYFCASNMGHAEGSPLHFGNGTRLTVT.

The chain joins TRBV19 to TRBJ1-3; 8 bases map to TRBD1. Trimming took 9 bases from V and 1 from J; bases not matched to a gene: 8. Germline V gives CDR1 LNHDA, CDR2 SQIVND (reference sequence). The CDR3 contains 15 residues. CDR3 in DNA: TGTGCCAGCCTCTACGGACAGGGTTCTGGAAACACCATATATTTT. This gives the protein CASLYGQGSGNTIYF.

The chain carries TRBV21-1 and TRBJ2-6; the D call TRBD1 from the table was never checked on the DNA. TRBV21-1 is a recognized pseudogene. CDR3 length: 19 residues. CDR3 DNA: TGTGCCAGCAGCAAAGCTTTTGAAGACAGGGCCCCCGGGGCCAACGTCCTGACTTTC. It codes for CASSKAFEDRAPGANVLTF.

In this sample, this clone turned up once. The rearrangement links TRBV9 to TRBJ1-6; TRBD1 might be the D (6 bases). This CDR3 has 15 residues. CDR1 and CDR2 from the germline V gene are SGDLS and YYNGEE. V was pared by 0 bases and J by 11 bases, with 15 bases between. The CDR3 DNA follows: TGTGCCAGCAGCGTAGGGCATGAACAGGGCCCACCCCTCCACTTT. It yields the protein CASSVGHEQGPPLHF.

The J gene is TRBJ2-3, the V gene TRBV29-1, with D possibly matching TRBD2 (7 bases). V gave up 6 bases and J gave up 7 bases, with 14 bases separating them. Germline V CDR1 and CDR2: SQVTM, ANQGSEA. The length of the CDR3 is 12 residues. Written as DNA, the CDR3 is TGCAGCGTAGGGGGGGAAGGGAATACGCAGTATTTT. It translates to CSVGGEGNTQYF.

The rearrangement links TRBV4-1 to TRBJ1-5; the D gene is possibly TRBD1 (5 bases). V lost 0 bases to trimming and J lost 5 bases, with 11 bases between them. The CDR3 totals 15 residues. Germline CDR1 and CDR2: MGHRA and YSYEKL. The chain's CDR3 is CASSQDHGGHQPQHF. In DNA form, the CDR3 reads TGCGCCAGCAGCCAAGACCACGGGGGTCATCAGCCCCAGCATTTT.

J is TRBJ2-5 and V is TRBV27, with a tentative D call TRBD1 (7 bases). The CDR3 loop spans 13 amino acids. Germline-derived CDR1 and CDR2 are MNHEY and SMNVEV (reference sequence). The V and J ends lost 6 bases and 4 bases respectively, with 12 bases between them. CDR3 residues: CASRRQGGETQYF. DNA of the CDR3: TGTGCCAGCAGAAGACAGGGAGGAGAGACCCAGTACTTC.

V usage is TRBV10-3 and J usage is TRBJ2-1, with D perhaps TRBD1 (5 bases). There are 12 residues in the CDR3. The ends were cut back, 6 bases at V and 5 bases at J, with 8 bases in the middle. CDR1 is ENHRY, CDR2 SYGVKD, per germline. CDR3 nucleotide sequence: TGTGCCATCAGAGAGACAGACAATGAGCAGTTCTTC. This encodes CAIRETDNEQFF.

The V gene is TRBV13, the J gene TRBJ1-6; D unclear. Between the trimmed V and J ends, which lost 5 bases and 8 bases, there was a span of 13 bases. The germline CDR1 and CDR2 sequences are PRHDT and FYEKMQ (reference sequence). This CDR3 comprises 14 residues. The CDR3 region is CASSAGIMYSPLHF. In nucleotides, the CDR3 is TGTGCCAGCAGCGCGGGGATAATGTATTCACCCCTCCACTTT.

The rearrangement joins TRBV7-2 to TRBJ2-4; 10 bases are a match to TRBD1. Germline lookup yields CDR1 SGHTA and CDR2 FQGNSA. The V segment lost 5 bases and the J segment 1 base; nucleotides outside the gene matches: 8. This CDR3 spans 17 amino acids. DNA for the CDR3: TGTGCCAGCAGCCCGACAGGGGGCGGGGAGGCCAAAAACATTCAGTACTTC. As protein: CASSPTGGGEAKNIQYF.

V is TRBV5-1 and J is TRBJ1-6, with 7 bases aligning to TRBD1. This CDR3 region has 16 residues. Losses at the gene ends were 4 bases for V and 10 bases for J; bases not matched to a gene: 14. Germline V gives CDR1 SGHRS, CDR2 YFSETQ. The CDR3 spells CASSPDPTGQGSPLHF. The CDR3 bases are TGCGCCAGCAGCCCCGACCCGACAGGGCAGGGGTCACCCCTCCACTTT. The full variable domain, its missing parts supplied by reference TRBV5-1 and TRBJ1-6, is KAGVTQTPRYLIKTRGQQVTLSCSPISGHRSVSWYQQTPGQGLQFLFEYFSETQRNKGNFPGRFSGRQFSNSRSEMNVSTLELGDSALYLCASSPDPTGQGSPLHFGNGTRLTVT.

This rearrangement joins TRBV19 to TRBJ2-2; possibly TRBD2 for D (7 bases). V shed 3 bases and J shed 2 bases, with 10 bases lying between them. In germline, CDR1 is LNHDA, CDR2 SQIVND (reference sequence). The CDR3 consists of 15 residues. Here the CDR3 reads CASSMSGGNTGELFF. DNA of the CDR3: TGTGCCAGTAGTATGTCGGGGGGCAACACCGGGGAGCTGTTTTTT.